The 24 T cell receptor beta chains below come from one sample, sequenced in a study of blood T cells in healthy people across ages. Then a second PCR, running about 7 to 11 cycles, was carried out with a sample-barcoded 5' primer and a J-beta primer mix. TCRdb re-analysed the 5' RACE reads in MiXCR, keeping a single row per CDR3 protein. The table lists 550,000 to 750,000 distinct CDR3 sequences, about 21% of them singletons. Sequenced material: blood. These receptors came from a man between 65 and 85 years old in good health.

At least ten counts were recorded for this clonotype. The chain links TRBV27 to TRBJ2-1, with 8 bases that match TRBD2. The germline gives CDR1 MNHEY, CDR2 SMNVEV (reference sequence). CDR3 length: 16 residues. Trimming at V came to 6 bases and at J to 8 bases, leaving 15 bases not matched to a gene. As DNA, the CDR3 is TGTGCCAGCAGCTCCCCCGGGACTAGTTCCGTTCATGAGCAGTTCTTC. Its protein product is CASSSPGTSSVHEQFF.

On this clonotype itself: A read error may be the cause here, since a much bigger clone is one base away. Because it lacks the conserved phenylalanine or tryptophan at the end, this CDR3 is likely a read error. CDR3 region: CSARFAATGRNEQFL. The CDR3 bases are TGCAGTGCTAGATTTGCCGCAACCGGTAGGAATGAGCAGTTCCTC. The chain has TRBV20-1 and TRBJ2-5; D not resolved. The J call is in doubt because the DNA end fits TRBJ2-1 better. Looked up from germline, CDR1 is DFQATT and CDR2 is SNEGSKA (reference sequence). There are 15 residues in the CDR3.

In this sample, this clonotype turned up a few times. This chain uses TRBV5-1 with TRBJ1-4; a possible D gene is TRBD1 (6 bases). The CDR3 is 15 amino acids. The V and J ends lost 4 bases and 5 bases respectively, with 15 bases between them. The germline V gene encodes CDR1 SGHRS and CDR2 YFSETQ. In DNA form, the CDR3 reads TGCGCCAGCAGCCCGTCCGGGACAAGGAATGAAAAACTGTTTTTT. Translated, it gives CASSPSGTRNEKLFF.

There are a few counts of this clonotype. The CDR3 DNA is TGCAGTGCTAGAGATGTCCGGCAAGAGACCCAGTACTTC. Protein sequence: CSARDVRQETQYF. The rearrangement uses TRBV20-1 and TRBJ2-5; unclear D gene. CDR3 length equals 13 residues. The germline V gene has CDR1 DFQATT and CDR2 SNEGSKA (reference sequence). Trimming cost V 0 bases and J 2 bases, with 7 bases left between them.

This clonotype occurred a few times. This rearrangement joins TRBV5-1 to TRBJ2-4; 9 bases agree with TRBD1. This CDR3 spans 15 amino acids. Germline CDR1 SGHRS, CDR2 YFSETQ. J gave up 4 bases and V 3 bases, and 5 bases lay outside the gene matches. The CDR3 here is CASSWGTGPKNIQYF. The CDR3 DNA reads as TGCGCCAGCAGCTGGGGGACAGGGCCAAAAAACATTCAGTACTTC.

V is TRBV29-1 and J is TRBJ2-5; D is perhaps TRBD1 or TRBD2 (5 bases each). The CDR3 spans 15 residues. V lost 7 bases and J lost 1, with 19 bases in between. The V gene's germline CDR1 is SQVTM and CDR2 ANQGSEA. The CDR3 coding sequence is TGCAGCGGCCAGAGGGTAGGGGTCATCCAAGAGACCCAGTACTTC. Translation gives CSGQRVGVIQETQYF.

This rearrangement joins TRBV20-1 to TRBJ2-7; possible D gene TRBD2, 5 bases. Trimming stripped 0 bases from V and 2 bases from J, with 11 bases between. This CDR3 contains 14 residues. Germline loops: CDR1 DFQATT, CDR2 SNEGSKA (reference sequence). The CDR3 sequence: CSARDGSKPYEQYF. CDR3 DNA sequence: TGCAGTGCTAGAGATGGGAGTAAACCCTACGAGCAGTACTTC.

This clonotype has at least ten counts. V usage is TRBV6-1 and J usage is TRBJ2-1, with D uncertain. Germline loops: CDR1 MNHNS, CDR2 SASEGT. V lost 6 bases and J 8 bases, leaving 8 bases between the germline ends. This CDR3 contains 11 residues. The CDR3 DNA reads TGTGCCAGCAGCCACGGGTATGAGCAGTTCTTC. Translation: CASSHGYEQFF.

V usage is TRBV11-2 and J usage is TRBJ2-1; either TRBD1 or TRBD2 may fit D (6 bases each). CDR3 length: 16 amino acids. Trimming stripped 2 bases from V and 5 bases from J, with 16 bases between. Germline V gives CDR1 SGHAT, CDR2 FQNNGV. The DNA for the CDR3 is TGTGCCAGCAGCTTACGGCGTCTCGGGGGCCACAATGAGCAGTTCTTC. Amino acids: CASSLRRLGGHNEQFF.

This clonotype occurred a few times. The rearrangement uses TRBV20-1 and TRBJ2-5; D unclear. The V gene lost 6 bases and the J gene lost 0 bases, with 14 bases spanning the gap. The CDR3 totals 14 residues. Germline lookup yields CDR1 DFQATT and CDR2 SNEGSKA (reference sequence). This chain's CDR3 is CSATPQTYQETQYF. The CDR3 DNA follows: TGCAGTGCCACGCCCCAGACGTACCAAGAGACCCAGTACTTC.

This clonotype came up once. The V and J genes are TRBV20-1 and TRBJ2-1, with D possibly TRBD2 on 6 matching bases. Germline V gives CDR1 DFQATT, CDR2 SNEGSKA (reference sequence). Trimming removed 3 bases from V and 5 bases from J, with 11 bases in between. CDR3 size: 13 residues. The CDR3 reads CSARYLADNEQFF. In DNA, the CDR3 is TGCAGTGCTAGGTATTTAGCGGACAATGAGCAGTTCTTC.

This clonotype turned up a few times. The rearrangement uses TRBV4-1 and TRBJ2-5, with TRBD2 matching over 10 bases. V shed 0 bases and J 5 bases; nucleotides not matched to a gene: 12. The CDR3 runs to 18 residues. Germline lookup yields CDR1 MGHRA and CDR2 YSYEKL. The CDR3 loop is CASSQERLGTSGMETQYF. The CDR3 DNA reads as TGCGCCAGCAGCCAAGAGAGGTTGGGAACTAGCGGGATGGAGACCCAGTACTTC.

V gene TRBV10-3 combines with J gene TRBJ2-1; D remains ambiguous. The closer fit of TRBJ2-5 to the DNA end suggests the J call may be wrong. This CDR3 spans 15 amino acids. Germline CDR1 and CDR2: ENHRY and SYGVKD. The CDR3 loop is CAISEDHSSQETQYF. For the CDR3, the DNA is TGTGCCATCAGTGAGGATCACAGCAGCCAAGAGACCCAGTACTTC.

The chain has TRBV5-1 and TRBJ2-3; 10 positions agree with TRBD2. The CDR3 has 16 amino acids. The junction had 8 bases not matched to a gene; V was cut back by 4 bases and J by 3 bases. From germline, CDR1 is SGHRS and CDR2 YFSETQ. For the CDR3, the DNA is TGCGCCAGCAGCGAGACCGGGACTAGCGAAACAGATACGCAGTATTTT. It is translated as CASSETGTSETDTQYF.

This clonotype was counted a single time. The V call is TRBV18, the J call TRBJ2-5; perhaps TRBD1 as D (6 bases). The CDR3 is 14 amino acids. Trimming pared 0 bases from V and 9 bases from J, leaving 14 bases between. CDR1 is KGHSH and CDR2 is LQKENI in the germline V gene. The CDR3 coding sequence is TGTGCCAGCTCACCACCGCAACAGGGAGTTTCCCAGTACTTC. This translates into CASSPPQQGVSQYF. Based on the CDR3 plus reference TRBV18 and TRBJ2-5, the full variable domain is NAGVMQNPRHLVRRRGQEARLRCSPMKGHSHVYWYRQLPEEGLKFMVYLQKENIIDESGMPKERFSAEFPKEGPSILRIQQVVRGDSAAYFCASSPPQQGVSQYFGPGTRLLVL.

The chain couples TRBV20-1 to TRBJ2-7; the match to TRBD2 covers 11 bases. CDR1 and CDR2 from the germline V gene are DFQATT and SNEGSKA (reference sequence). The junction had 6 bases not matched to a gene; V was cut back by 1 base and J by 1 base. This CDR3 comprises 16 residues. The CDR3 loop is CSARGLAGRPSYEQYF. The CDR3 coding sequence is TGCAGTGCTAGAGGACTAGCGGGACGTCCGTCCTACGAGCAGTACTTC.

V is TRBV29-1 and J is TRBJ2-7, with a possible D match to TRBD1 (6 bases). In germline, CDR1 is SQVTM, CDR2 ANQGSEA. V was shortened by 4 bases and J by 0 bases, with 7 bases between the two germline ends. This CDR3 region has 12 residues. The CDR3, as DNA: TGCAGCGTTGGGGACATCTCCTACGAGCAGTACTTC. As protein: CSVGDISYEQYF.

The gene calls are TRBV5-1 and TRBJ1-4; possible D gene TRBD1, 5 bases. Trimming took 0 bases from V and 0 from J, leaving 12 bases between them. The CDR3 extends over 17 amino acids. Germline-derived CDR1 and CDR2 are SGHRS and YFSETQ. The CDR3 region is CASSLGRGPATNEKLFF. The CDR3, as DNA: TGCGCCAGCAGCTTGGGTAGGGGCCCCGCAACTAATGAAAAACTGTTTTTT.

This clonotype has just a few counts. This sequence joins TRBV3-1 and TRBJ2-7; 8 bases fit TRBD1. This CDR3 is 14 amino acids long. Looked up from germline, CDR1 is LGHDT and CDR2 is YNNKEL (reference sequence). The junction had 3 bases not matched to a gene; V was cut back by 1 base and J by 4 bases. CDR3 nucleotides: TGTGCCAGCAGCCAAGGACAGGGGAAGTACGAGCAGTACTTC. This gives the protein CASSQGQGKYEQYF.

The rearrangement joins TRBV20-1 to TRBJ2-7, with D unclear. V was pared by 0 bases and J by 3 bases, with 9 bases between. The CDR3 extends over 13 amino acids. CDR1 is DFQATT, CDR2 SNEGSKA, per germline (reference sequence). In nucleotides, the CDR3 is TGCAGTGCTAGAGATCCGCGCCTCTACGAGCAGTACTTC. Translation gives CSARDPRLYEQYF.

This clonotype occurred once. Being one base from a much bigger clone, this may be a read error. The rearrangement uses TRBV7-9 and TRBJ2-4; possible D gene TRBD2, 5 bases. CDR3 size: 12 residues. In germline, CDR1 is SEHNR, CDR2 FQNEAQ (reference sequence). V lost 5 bases to trimming and J lost 9 bases, with 11 bases between them. The CDR3 loop reads CASSPNAGIQYF. The CDR3 DNA reads as TGTGCCAGCAGCCCTAACGCGGGCATTCAGTACTTC.

The sample holds a few counts of this clonotype. The rearrangement uses TRBV27 and TRBJ2-1; the D gene could be TRBD1 or TRBD2 (5 bases each). Near its end, the DNA agrees better with TRBJ2-7, so the J call may be wrong. Per germline, CDR1 MNHEY and CDR2 SMNVEV (reference sequence). CDR3 size: 14 residues. CDR3: CASSLRDPRFGQYF. The CDR3 DNA is TGTGCCAGCAGTTTAAGGGACCCGCGATTTGGGCAGTACTTC.

Ten or more counts support this clonotype. V gene TRBV5-1 combines with J gene TRBJ2-5; perhaps TRBD2 as D (5 bases). Germline V gives CDR1 SGHRS, CDR2 YFSETQ. This CDR3 spans 13 amino acids. V gave up 0 bases and J gave up 5 bases, with 8 bases separating them. Here the CDR3 reads CASSLVGEETQYF. The CDR3 DNA sequence: TGCGCCAGCAGCTTGGTTGGGGAGGAGACCCAGTACTTC.

This clonotype occurred a few times. This rearrangement joins TRBV3-1 to TRBJ2-7, with 8 bases aligning to TRBD2. CDR1 is LGHDT, CDR2 YNNKEL, per germline (reference sequence). This CDR3 comprises 14 residues. V dropped 0 bases and J dropped 6; count of bases not matched to a gene: 4. This chain's CDR3 is CASSQDVAGTEQYF. The CDR3 DNA sequence: TGTGCCAGCAGCCAAGACGTAGCGGGAACCGAGCAGTACTTC.